A selection of T cell receptor beta chains follows, all from one sample in a study of blood T cell repertoires in COVID-19. The method was immunoSEQ multiplex PCR; TCRdb's version includes in-frame clones alone and lacks a portion of them. The sample consists of more than 150,000 clones, 94% of them appearing once. Specimen: peripheral blood. The receptors come from a man aged 30-40 years with COVID-19, enrolled during active disease. Both conserved end residues are part of each CDR3. A D gene is named only where the DNA matches it firmly. The size field is filled for only some rows; it gives once, few, many or a size class.

.	TRBV7-9	TRBJ2-5	15	.	TGTGCCAGCAGCTTAGGTCCAGGGCGACAAGAGACCCAGTACTTC	CASSLGPGRQETQYF
.	TRBV5-6	TRBJ1-1	14	.	TGTGCCAGCAGCTTGGAAGGGGTAGTGGCTGAAGCTTTCTTT	CASSLEGVVAEAFF
TRBD2	TRBV4-1	TRBJ2-1	15	once	TGCGCCAGCAGCCAACAAAGAGGGACTAGCAGTGAGCAGTTCTTC	CASSQQRGTSSEQFF
TRBD1	TRBV30	TRBJ1-2	16	.	TGTGCCTGGAGTGTGACAGGGGGGTATAAGGACTATGGCTACACCTTC	CAWSVTGGYKDYGYTF
TRBD2	TRBV3-1/TRBV3-2	TRBJ2-3	15	.	TGTGCCAGCAGCCAACGGCGGGGGGGCTCAGATACGCAGTATTTT	CASSQRRGGSDTQYF
TRBD2	TRBV29-1	TRBJ2-5	17	.	TGCAGCGTTGAAAGATTGAGGACTAGCGGGGAGGGAGAGACCCAGTACTTC	CSVERLRTSGEGETQYF
.	TRBV3-1/TRBV3-2	TRBJ1-2	15	.	TGTGCCAGCAGCCAAGGGCGGCTGTTTAACTATGGCTACACCTTC	CASSQGRLFNYGYTF
.	TRBV7-3	TRBJ1-3	15	once	TGTGCCAGCAGCTTGAGGGCCGACTCTGGAAACACCATATATTTT	CASSLRADSGNTIYF
.	TRBV30	TRBJ2-1	14	.	TGTGCCTGGAGCCCAGGGTGGGTGCACAATGAGCAGTTCTTC	CAWSPGWVHNEQFF
.	TRBV2	TRBJ2-1	15	.	TGTGCCAGCAGAGGGACTGGAAGCTCCTACAATGAGCAGTTCTTC	CASRGTGSSYNEQFF
.	TRBV10-3	TRBJ1-2	13	few	TGTGCCATCAGCGATACATCGGGAGGAGGCTACACCTTC	CAISDTSGGGYTF
.	TRBV5-4	TRBJ1-6	13	.	TGTGCCAGCAGCTTGTGGGAGAATTCACCCCTCCACTTT	CASSLWENSPLHF
TRBD1	TRBV5-1	TRBJ1-6	18	.	TGCGCCAGCACCCCGGGACAGGGGGCCTTATCCTATAATTCACCCCTCCACTTT	CASTPGQGALSYNSPLHF
.	TRBV2	TRBJ2-7	16	.	TGTGCCAGCAGCCCAAGGGGGGGAATAATCACCTACGAGCAGTACTTC	CASSPRGGIITYEQYF
TRBD2	TRBV7-3	TRBJ2-3	19	once	TGTGCCAGCAGCTTACGAGGGGGTGGACTAGCGGGGCGCACAGATACGCAGTATTTT	CASSLRGGGLAGRTDTQYF
.	TRBV3-1/TRBV3-2	TRBJ2-2	16	.	TGTGCCAGCAGCCAGCGGGCCTACCAAGGGACCGGGGAGCTGTTTTTT	CASSQRAYQGTGELFF
.	TRBV9	TRBJ1-2	15	few	TGTGCCAGCAGCTTGTACCGGGACAATCCCTATGGCCACACCTTC	CASSLYRDNPYGHTF
.	TRBV7-3	TRBJ2-3	13	.	TGTGCCAGCAGCCCTAGGGGGACAGATACGCAGTATTTT	CASSPRGTDTQYF
TRBD1	TRBV4-2	TRBJ1-6	22	.	TGTGCCAGCAGCCAAGTGTTTTATGTTCGGGAAAAGACAGGGGGTTTTAATTCACCCCTCCACTTT	CASSQVFYVREKTGGFNSPLHF
.	TRBV27	TRBJ2-3	14	.	TGTGCCAGCAGTATACTACAGGGTGTAGATACGCAGTATTTT	CASSILQGVDTQYF
.	TRBV19	TRBJ2-2	15	.	TGTGCCAGTAGTGCGCGTCGAGTGGACACCGGGGAGCTGTTTTTT	CASSARRVDTGELFF
TRBD1	TRBV5-1	TRBJ2-3	15	.	TGCGCCAGCAGCTTGGCGGGGACAGGGAAAGATACGCAGTATTTT	CASSLAGTGKDTQYF
TRBD2	TRBV5-1	TRBJ2-5	15	.	TGCGCCAGCAGCTGGAACGGGGGGGCCGGGGAGACCCAGTACTTC	CASSWNGGAGETQYF
TRBD1	TRBV5-5	TRBJ1-2	16	.	TGTGCCAGCAGCTTAGACTGGACAGGGATCAACAATGGCTACACCTTC	CASSLDWTGINNGYTF
.	TRBV5-1	TRBJ1-2	13	.	TGCGCCAGCAGCGGGGGGGCTAGCTATGGCTACACCTTC	CASSGGASYGYTF
.	TRBV24-1	TRBJ2-2	15	.	TGTGCCACCAGTGATGTTCAGTCGAACACCGGGGAGCTGTTTTTT	CATSDVQSNTGELFF
.	TRBV18	TRBJ1-2	17	.	TGTGCCAGCTCACCACCCAGTTCTACAGGCGCTAACTATGGCTACACCTTC	CASSPPSSTGANYGYTF
TRBD1	TRBV3-1/TRBV3-2	TRBJ2-5	15	.	TGTGCCAGCAGCCAAGTCCCCAGACCCGGGACAGGGAAATACTTC	CASSQVPRPGTGKYF
.	TRBV7-2	TRBJ1-2	14	.	TGTGCCAGCAGCCCCCGGGACTTTAACTATGGCTACACCTTC	CASSPRDFNYGYTF
.	TRBV18	TRBJ1-1	18	few	TGTGCCAGCTCACCGGTCGACCAGGCGGGTGGAATCCTGCCTGAAGCTTTCTTT	CASSPVDQAGGILPEAFF
.	TRBV2	TRBJ2-2	14	.	TGTGCCAGCACGGTGACTGTGAACACCGGGGAGCTGTTTTTT	CASTVTVNTGELFF
.	TRBV21-1	TRBJ1-3	11	.	TGTGCCAGCCGTCCTGGAAACACCATATATTTT	CASRPGNTIYF
.	TRBV15	TRBJ1-5	15	.	TGTGCCACCAGCAGAGATGACTATAGCAATCAGCCCCAGCATTTT	CATSRDDYSNQPQHF
.	TRBV18	TRBJ2-7	14	.	TGTGCCAGCTCACCACCAGGGGGCTCCTACGAGCAGTACTTC	CASSPPGGSYEQYF
.	TRBV3-1/TRBV3-2	TRBJ1-1	14	.	TGTGCCAGCAGCCAAGAAAGCAAGAACACTGAAGCTTTCTTT	CASSQESKNTEAFF
.	TRBV7-2	TRBJ1-6	15	.	TGTGCCAGCAGCTTAGGTACAGGGAATAATTCACCCCTCCACTTT	CASSLGTGNNSPLHF
.	TRBV6-4	TRBJ1-1	13	.	TGTGCCAGCAGTATCACAGCGGGGACTGAAGCTTTCTTT	CASSITAGTEAFF
TRBD1	TRBV5-5	TRBJ2-1	18	.	TGTGCCAGCAGCCCCGGGACAGCATTCGGACGGGCCTACAATGAGCAGTTCTTC	CASSPGTAFGRAYNEQFF
TRBD1	TRBV6-5	TRBJ2-7	15	.	TGTGCCAGCAGTTACCTGGGACAGGGGCAATACGAGCAGTACTTC	CASSYLGQGQYEQYF
TRBD1	TRBV19	TRBJ1-1	13	.	TGTGCCAGTAGTAAAACAGGGGGCACTGAAGCTTTCTTT	CASSKTGGTEAFF
TRBD1	TRBV13	TRBJ1-3	16	once	TGTGCCAGCAGCTCTCGGACAGGGGCGATGGCAAACACCATATATTTT	CASSSRTGAMANTIYF
TRBD1	TRBV5-1	TRBJ1-4	17	.	TGCGCCAGCAGCTTGGCAGATACAGGGGGCATTTATGAAAAACTGTTTTTT	CASSLADTGGIYEKLFF
.	TRBV6-5	TRBJ1-2	12	once	TGTGCCAGCAGCTACCTCAACTATGGCTACACCTTC	CASSYLNYGYTF